This TCR beta chain was found in a study of cytomegalovirus exposure and HLA in healthy donors. Overall study: Within an early data release were 80 million to 90 million unique TCRs drawn from HLA-typed donors. Study-level findings and limits: Donors belonging to an Asian-associated ancestry cluster reportedly showed fewer N-insertions in productive TCRs than the 666-donor mean, according to what a later analysis found. DRB1 had the most TCR associations and HLA-C the fewest, a later analysis found, with rates varying by HLA locus.

The PCR used 60 Vbeta and 13 Jbeta primers. Clones were read by immunoSEQ multiplex PCR, and TCRdb kept only the in-frame ones, dropping some. Among around 120,000 clones, around 69% were seen once, and the ten largest hold approximately 8.2%. As to this clone: The antigen is not known.

Donors counted as nominally healthy when sampled, yet unrecorded immune exposures were likely. Germline CDR1 reads SNHLY; CDR2 reads FYNNEI. Germline trimming cut 1 base from V and 7 bases from J; bases unmatched to any gene: 1. The CDR3 is 13 amino acids. Sequenced input: PBMCs. This TCR came from a woman in her thirties or forties in good health and CMV-seropositive. The chain joins TRBV2 to TRBJ1-3, with TRBD1 matching 7 bases. This chain's CDR3 is CASSEETGNTIYF. CDR3 in DNA: TGTGCCAGCAGTGAAGAGACAGGGAACACCATATATTTT. Full variable domain (outside the CDR3, taken from reference TRBV2 and TRBJ1-3): EPEVTQTPSHQVTQMGQEVILRCVPISNHLYFYWYRQILGQKVEFLVSFYNNEISEKSEIFDDQFSVERPDGSNFTLKIRSTKLEDSAMYFCASSEETGNTIYFGEGSWLTVV.